The TCR beta chain described here comes from a study of blood T cell repertoires in COVID-19. Study-wide context: Samples representing acute and convalescent COVID-19 were sourced from the United States, Italy and Spain.

Patients from Seattle were sampled longitudinally, starting during active infection. The CDR3 is made up of 16 amino acids. Germline loops: CDR1 SGHRS, CDR2 YFSETQ. V shed 0 bases, J shed 4 bases, and the junction held 5 bases outside the gene matches. The data were produced by immunoSEQ multiplex PCR, yet TCRdb's version contains in-frame clones alone and is incomplete. Of more than 95,000 clones listed, around 80% are singletons. Material for sequencing was peripheral blood. This receptor was identified in a man aged 30 to 39 with COVID-19, enrolled during active disease. The chain recombines TRBV5-1 with TRBJ2-1; 9 positions agree with TRBD1. CDR3 coding DNA: TGCGCCAGCAGCTTGGGCACAGGGGGCGCATACAATGAGCAGTTCTTC. Residues: CASSLGTGGAYNEQFF.